Below are 17 T cell receptor beta chains sequenced from a single sample in a study of blood T cell repertoires in COVID-19. Assay used: immunoSEQ multiplex PCR; TCRdb lists only in-frame clones, some missing. The sample holds 75,000 to 100,000 clones, around nine tenths seen once. The material sequenced was peripheral blood. The receptor source for this set is an elderly woman with acute or convalescent COVID-19.

This chain uses TRBV3-1 (or the pseudogene TRBV3-2) with TRBJ1-2, with D hard to call. The germline V and J ends were trimmed by 0 bases and 6 bases, with 8 bases remaining between them. This CDR3 is built from 13 residues. CDR1 and CDR2 (germline): LGHDT, YNNKEL (reference sequence). In DNA form, the CDR3 reads TGTGCCAGCAGCCAAGAATTCGGGGATGGCTACACCTTC. Translation: CASSQEFGDGYTF.

This clone was seen more than once but under ten times. The J gene is TRBJ1-2, the V gene TRBV5-1; D is unresolved. The CDR3 is 11 residues long. Germline loops: CDR1 SGHRS, CDR2 YFSETQ. Trimming took 4 bases from V and 4 from J, leaving 5 bases between them. The CDR3, as DNA: TGCGCCAGCAGCGGGCCCTATGGCTACACCTTC. Translated: CASSGPYGYTF. Full variable domain (outside the CDR3, taken from reference TRBV5-1 and TRBJ1-2): KAGVTQTPRYLIKTRGQQVTLSCSPISGHRSVSWYQQTPGQGLQFLFEYFSETQRNKGNFPGRFSGRQFSNSRSEMNVSTLELGDSALYLCASSGPYGYTFGSGTRLTVV.

This sequence joins TRBV7-2 and TRBJ2-3; a weak D match, TRBD2 (7 bases). V shed 5 bases and J shed 5 bases, with 20 bases lying between them. Germline V gene lookup returns CDR1 SGHTA and CDR2 FQGNSA. The CDR3 has 16 residues. CDR3 amino acids: CASSPGRGGAGDTQYF. For the CDR3, the DNA is TGTGCCAGCAGCCCTGGGAGGGGGGGGGCGGGAGATACGCAGTATTTT.

The chain uses TRBV11-3 and TRBJ2-2, with a possible D match to TRBD1 (6 bases). Trimming cost V 6 bases and J 1 base, with 15 bases left between them. CDR3 size: 16 residues. The germline gives CDR1 SGHNT, CDR2 YENEEA. The CDR3 sequence is CASSLRGRGNTGELFF. The CDR3 bases are TGTGCCAGCAGTCTTAGGGGCAGGGGGAACACCGGGGAGCTGTTTTTT.

The chain employs TRBV27 and TRBJ1-2; 7 nucleotides agree with TRBD1. After removal of 0 bases from V and 4 bases from J, the junction contained 5 bases not matched to a gene. CDR3 size: 15 residues. Germline V gives CDR1 MNHEY, CDR2 SMNVEV (reference sequence). For the CDR3, the DNA is TGTGCCAGCAGTTTATCCCCAACAGGGGCCTATGGCTACACCTTC. This gives the protein CASSLSPTGAYGYTF.

This clone appeared a single time. The chain uses TRBV4-2 and TRBJ2-1, with TRBD2 matching over 13 bases. The V gene's germline CDR1 is LGHNA and CDR2 YNFKEQ. This CDR3 comprises 20 residues. Unmatched junction bases numbered 12, after V lost 4 bases and J lost 0 bases. CDR3 residues: CASSPRRTSGGVSSYNEQFF. Written as DNA, the CDR3 is TGTGCCAGCAGCCCAAGAAGGACTAGCGGGGGCGTCAGCTCCTACAATGAGCAGTTCTTC.

The V and J genes are TRBV11-2 and TRBJ2-1; TRBD2 is a possible D gene (7 bases). V was clipped by 1 base and J by 9 bases, with 13 bases between them. Germline V gene data show CDR1 as SGHAT and CDR2 as FQNNGV. The CDR3 totals 14 residues. In nucleotides, the CDR3 is TGTGCCAGCAGCTTAGCGGGGGGCAGACTTGAGCAGTTCTTC. It translates to CASSLAGGRLEQFF.

CDR3: CASSVDPGGGEQYF. In DNA, the CDR3 is TGTGCCAGCAGCGTAGATCCAGGGGGCGGCGAGCAGTACTTC. The chain employs TRBV9 and TRBJ2-7, with TRBD1 matching 8 bases. The CDR3 length is 14 residues. Trimming removed 0 bases from V and 6 bases from J; junction bases left unmatched: 5. From germline, CDR1 is SGDLS and CDR2 YYNGEE.

V gene TRBV7-6 combines with J gene TRBJ2-7; 7 nucleotides line up with TRBD1. V trimming: 4 bases; J trimming: 5 bases; junction bases outside the gene matches: 11. The germline CDR1 and CDR2 sequences are SGHVS and FNYEAQ. This CDR3 is built from 15 residues. CDR3 coding DNA: TGTGCCAGCAGCTCCACGGGACAGCCGCGGGACGAGCAGTACTTC. This encodes CASSSTGQPRDEQYF.

The chain carries TRBV7-3 and TRBJ1-2; 10 nucleotides align to TRBD1. J gave up 6 bases and V 2 bases, and 9 bases lay outside the gene matches. Germline V gene data show CDR1 as SGHTA and CDR2 as FQGTGA. The CDR3 runs 16 residues. The CDR3: CASSLAGTGEQDGYTF. For the CDR3, the DNA is TGTGCCAGCAGCTTAGCCGGGACAGGGGAACAGGATGGCTACACCTTC.

The gene calls are TRBV19 and TRBJ1-5, with 9 bases aligning to TRBD1. The CDR3 loop spans 16 amino acids. Germline CDR1 is LNHDA and CDR2 is SQIVND (reference sequence). J gave up 4 bases and V 6 bases, and 10 bases lay outside the gene matches. CDR3 nucleotides: TGTGCCAGTAGGAGAGACTGGACAGGGGTTAATCAGCCCCAGCATTTT. Its protein product is CASRRDWTGVNQPQHF.

The chain carries TRBV24-1 and TRBJ1-5; no definite D call. Trimming stripped 5 bases from V and 0 bases from J, with 7 bases between. The length of the CDR3 is 14 residues. Germline V CDR1 and CDR2: KGHDR, SFDVKD. Here the CDR3 DNA reads TGTGCCACCAGTGGGGCCTATAGCAATCAGCCCCAGCATTTT. It encodes CATSGAYSNQPQHF.

This clone was seen a single time. The chain couples TRBV20-1 to TRBJ2-7; 10 bases fit TRBD2. CDR3 length: 14 amino acids. CDR1 and CDR2 from the germline V gene are DFQATT and SNEGSKA (reference sequence). J lost 2 bases, V lost 3 bases, and 4 bases had no gene match. CDR3 amino acids: CSASSTSGAYEQYF. In DNA, the CDR3 is TGCAGTGCTAGTTCTACTAGCGGGGCCTACGAGCAGTACTTC.

In this sample, this clone turned up once. The chain carries TRBV5-1 and TRBJ2-6; D is perhaps TRBD2 (6 bases). Per germline, CDR1 SGHRS and CDR2 YFSETQ. With 6 bases removed from V and 2 bases from J, the gap between germline ends came to 15 bases. The CDR3 extends over 16 amino acids. CDR3 coding DNA: TGCGCCAGCACATCGGAGGGCCTAGCTGGGGCCAACGTCCTGACTTTC. Its translation is CASTSEGLAGANVLTF. Drawing the rest from reference TRBV5-1 and TRBJ2-6, the complete variable domain is KAGVTQTPRYLIKTRGQQVTLSCSPISGHRSVSWYQQTPGQGLQFLFEYFSETQRNKGNFPGRFSGRQFSNSRSEMNVSTLELGDSALYLCASTSEGLAGANVLTFGAGSRLTVL.

There are a few counts of this clone. This rearrangement joins TRBV10-1 to TRBJ2-7; D perhaps matches TRBD2 (5 bases). CDR1 WNHNN and CDR2 SYGVQD come from the germline V gene (reference sequence). The CDR3 is 13 residues long. V was pared by 7 bases and J by 6 bases, with 16 bases between. CDR3 loop: CASTPLDGREQYF. In nucleotides, the CDR3 is TGCGCCAGCACGCCACTAGATGGGCGCGAGCAGTACTTC.

V gene TRBV28 combines with J gene TRBJ1-2, with a tentative D call TRBD1 (5 bases). Germline V lookup: CDR1 MDHEN, CDR2 SYDVKM. This CDR3 contains 13 residues. Trimming removed 5 bases at V and 10 bases at J, with 17 bases between. CDR3 sequence: CASSPLRRGAYTF. CDR3 bases: TGTGCCAGCAGTCCCCTAAGGAGGGGAGCCTACACCTTC.

This clone occurred a few times. J is TRBJ1-6 and V is TRBV28; D gene uncertain. V was shortened by 2 bases and J by 6 bases, with 14 bases between the two germline ends. Germline loops: CDR1 MDHEN, CDR2 SYDVKM. The CDR3 has 16 residues. The CDR3 is CASSLKGIGLNSPLHF. The DNA for the CDR3 is TGTGCCAGCAGTTTAAAGGGAATTGGACTTAATTCACCCCTCCACTTT.